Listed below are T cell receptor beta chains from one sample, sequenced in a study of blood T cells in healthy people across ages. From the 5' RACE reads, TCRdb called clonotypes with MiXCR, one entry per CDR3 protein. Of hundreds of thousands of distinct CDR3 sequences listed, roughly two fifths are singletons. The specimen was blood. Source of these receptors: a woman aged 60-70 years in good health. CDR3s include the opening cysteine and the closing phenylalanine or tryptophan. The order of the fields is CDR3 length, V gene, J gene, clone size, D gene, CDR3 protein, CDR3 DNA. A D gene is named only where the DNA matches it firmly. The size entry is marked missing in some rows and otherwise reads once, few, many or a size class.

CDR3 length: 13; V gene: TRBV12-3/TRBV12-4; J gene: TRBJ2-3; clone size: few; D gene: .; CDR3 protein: CASSRLSPDTQYF; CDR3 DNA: TGTGCCAGCAGTAGGCTCTCACCAGATACGCAGTATTTT
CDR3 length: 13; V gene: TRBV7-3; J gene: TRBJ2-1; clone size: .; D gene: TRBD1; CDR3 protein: CASSSGQGREQFF; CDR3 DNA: TGTGCCAGCAGCTCAGGACAGGGACGTGAGCAGTTCTTC
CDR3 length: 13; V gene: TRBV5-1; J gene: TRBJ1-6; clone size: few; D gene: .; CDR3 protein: CASSLTPNSPLHF; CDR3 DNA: TGCGCCAGCAGCCTGACCCCTAATTCACCCCTCCACTTT
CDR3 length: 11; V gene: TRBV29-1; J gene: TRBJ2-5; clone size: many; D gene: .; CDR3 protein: CSVEFLETQYF; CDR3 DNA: TGCAGCGTTGAATTCCTCGAGACCCAGTACTTC
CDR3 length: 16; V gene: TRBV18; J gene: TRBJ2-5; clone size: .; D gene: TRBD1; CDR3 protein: CASSPSDRAIQETQYF; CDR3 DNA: TGTGCCAGCTCACCTTCCGACAGGGCCATCCAAGAGACCCAGTACTTC
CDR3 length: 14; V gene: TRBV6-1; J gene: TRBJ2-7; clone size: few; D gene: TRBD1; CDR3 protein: CASSATGGVYEQYF; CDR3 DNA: TGTGCCAGCAGTGCCACAGGGGGCGTCTACGAGCAGTACTTC
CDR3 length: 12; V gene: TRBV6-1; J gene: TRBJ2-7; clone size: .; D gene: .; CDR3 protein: CASSEAAYEQYF; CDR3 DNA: TGTGCCAGCAGTGAGGCGGCCTACGAGCAGTACTTC
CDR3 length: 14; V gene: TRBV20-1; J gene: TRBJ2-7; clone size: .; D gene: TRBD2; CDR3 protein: CSARGLAGANEQYF; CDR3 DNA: TGCAGTGCTAGAGGTCTAGCGGGGGCTAACGAGCAGTACTTC
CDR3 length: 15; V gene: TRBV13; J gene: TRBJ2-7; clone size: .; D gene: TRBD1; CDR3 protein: CASSSPGQNIYEQYF; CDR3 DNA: TGTGCCAGCAGCTCCCCGGGACAGAACATCTACGAGCAGTACTTC
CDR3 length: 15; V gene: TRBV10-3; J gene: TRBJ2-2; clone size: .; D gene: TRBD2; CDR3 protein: CAISGLAGGTGELFF; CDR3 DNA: TGTGCCATCAGCGGACTAGCGGGAGGCACCGGGGAGCTATTTTTT
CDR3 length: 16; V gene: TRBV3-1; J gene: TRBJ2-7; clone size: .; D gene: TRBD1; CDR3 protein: CASSQEQGTGVVYQYF; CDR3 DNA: TGTGCCAGCAGCCAAGAGCAGGGAACAGGGGTCGTGTACCAGTACTTC
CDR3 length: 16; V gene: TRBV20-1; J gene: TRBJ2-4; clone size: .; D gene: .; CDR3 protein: CSVRPPQAGAKNIQYF; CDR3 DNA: TGCAGTGTTAGACCTCCCCAGGCGGGAGCCAAAAACATTCAGTACTTC
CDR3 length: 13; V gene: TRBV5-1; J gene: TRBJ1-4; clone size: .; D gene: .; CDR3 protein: CASSLQGSEKLFF; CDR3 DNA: TGCGCCAGCAGCCTCCAGGGGTCAGAAAAACTGTTTTTT
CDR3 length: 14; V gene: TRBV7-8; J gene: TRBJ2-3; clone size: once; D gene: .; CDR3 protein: CASSLLRSSVAQYF; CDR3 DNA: TGTGCCAGCAGCTTACTCCGCTCCTCTGTGGCGCAGTATTTT
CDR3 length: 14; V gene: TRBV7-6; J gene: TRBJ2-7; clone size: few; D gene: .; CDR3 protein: CASSLHEGPYEQYF; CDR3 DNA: TGTGCCAGCAGCTTACATGAGGGTCCCTACGAGCAGTACTTC
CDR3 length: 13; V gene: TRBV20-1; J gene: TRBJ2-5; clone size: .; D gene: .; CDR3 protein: CSARDGRWETQYF; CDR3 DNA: TGCAGTGCTAGAGATGGAAGGTGGGAGACCCAGTACTTC
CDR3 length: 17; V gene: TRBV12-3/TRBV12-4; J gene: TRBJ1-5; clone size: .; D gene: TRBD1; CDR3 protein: CASSPDRGRVGNQPQHF; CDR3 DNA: TGTGCCAGCAGCCCGGACAGGGGGCGTGTGGGCAATCAGCCCCAGCATTTT
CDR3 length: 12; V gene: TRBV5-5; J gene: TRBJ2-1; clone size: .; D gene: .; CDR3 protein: CASSLTDYEQFF; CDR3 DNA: TGTGCCAGCAGCTTGACAGACTACGAGCAGTTCTTC
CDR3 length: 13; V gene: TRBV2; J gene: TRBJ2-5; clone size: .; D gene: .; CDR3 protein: CASSRTEAETQYF; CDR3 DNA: TGTGCCAGCAGTAGGACAGAGGCGGAGACCCAGTACTTC
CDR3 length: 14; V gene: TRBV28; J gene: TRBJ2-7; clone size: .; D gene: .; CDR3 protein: CASSSEWGKDEQYF; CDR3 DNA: TGTGCCAGCAGTTCTGAGTGGGGGAAAGACGAGCAGTACTTC
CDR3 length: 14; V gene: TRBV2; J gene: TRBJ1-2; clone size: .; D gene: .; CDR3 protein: CASSPGVPGYGYTF; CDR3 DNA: TGTGCCAGCAGCCCGGGAGTACCGGGTTATGGCTACACCTTC
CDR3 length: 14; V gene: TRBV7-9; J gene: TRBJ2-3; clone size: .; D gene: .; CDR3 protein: CASSLGVPSGTQYF; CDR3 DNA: TGTGCCAGCAGCCTTGGCGTCCCGTCTGGTACGCAGTATTTT
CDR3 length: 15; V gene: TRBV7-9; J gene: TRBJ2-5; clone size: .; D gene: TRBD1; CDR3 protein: CASSPTRDSHNEQYF; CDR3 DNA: TGTGCCAGCAGCCCCACCCGGGACAGTCACAATGAGCAGTACTTC
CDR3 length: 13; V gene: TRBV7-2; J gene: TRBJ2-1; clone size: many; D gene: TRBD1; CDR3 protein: CASSPQGLDEQFF; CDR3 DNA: TGTGCCAGCAGCCCACAGGGGTTGGATGAGCAGTTCTTC
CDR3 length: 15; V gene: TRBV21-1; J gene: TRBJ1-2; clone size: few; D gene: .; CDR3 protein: CASSKDGRVEDGYTF; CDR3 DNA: TGTGCCAGCAGCAAAGACGGGAGGGTAGAGGATGGCTACACCTTC
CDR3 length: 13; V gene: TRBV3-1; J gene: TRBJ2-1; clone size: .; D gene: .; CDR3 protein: CTSSQLSYNEQFF; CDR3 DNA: TGTACCAGCAGCCAATTGAGCTACAATGAGCAGTTCTTC
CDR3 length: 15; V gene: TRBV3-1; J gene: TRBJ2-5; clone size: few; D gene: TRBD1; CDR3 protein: CASSQDRGIGETQYF; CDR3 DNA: TGTGCCAGCAGCCAGGACAGGGGGATTGGAGAGACCCAGTACTTC
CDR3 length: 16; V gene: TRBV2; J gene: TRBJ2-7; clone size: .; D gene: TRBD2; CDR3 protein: CASSSRTSGGAYEQYF; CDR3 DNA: TGTGCCAGCAGTAGCCGGACTAGCGGGGGGGCGTACGAGCAGTACTTC
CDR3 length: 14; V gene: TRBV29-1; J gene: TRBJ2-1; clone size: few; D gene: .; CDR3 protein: CSVERGQGNNEQFF; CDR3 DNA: TGCAGCGTTGAAAGAGGCCAGGGGAACAATGAGCAGTTCTTC
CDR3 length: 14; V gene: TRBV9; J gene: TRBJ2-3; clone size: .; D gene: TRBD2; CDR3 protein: CASALRGITDTQYF; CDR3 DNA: TGTGCCAGCGCCCTGCGGGGGATCACAGATACGCAGTATTTT
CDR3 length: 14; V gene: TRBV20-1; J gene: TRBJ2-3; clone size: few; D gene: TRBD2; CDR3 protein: CSAPTAGGAYTQYF; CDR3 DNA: TGCAGTGCTCCCACCGCGGGGGGGGCTTATACGCAGTATTTT
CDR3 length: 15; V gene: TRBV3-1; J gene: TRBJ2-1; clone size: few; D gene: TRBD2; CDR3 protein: CASSQGGTSVREQFF; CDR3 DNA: TGTGCCAGCAGCCAAGGAGGGACTAGCGTTCGTGAGCAGTTCTTC
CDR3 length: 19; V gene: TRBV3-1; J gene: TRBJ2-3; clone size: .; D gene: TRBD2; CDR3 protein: CASSQDRVAGAGNTDTQYF; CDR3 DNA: TGTGCCAGCAGCCAAGATAGAGTAGCGGGGGCGGGGAACACAGATACGCAGTATTTT
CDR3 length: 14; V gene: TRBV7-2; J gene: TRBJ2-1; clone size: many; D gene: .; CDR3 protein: CASSLDGLTGEQFF; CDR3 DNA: TGTGCCAGCAGCTTAGACGGACTAACGGGGGAGCAGTTCTTC
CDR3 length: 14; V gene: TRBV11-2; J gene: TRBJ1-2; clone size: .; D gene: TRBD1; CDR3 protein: CASSETRTGGSYTF; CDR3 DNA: TGTGCCAGCAGCGAGACCCGGACAGGGGGCAGCTACACCTTC
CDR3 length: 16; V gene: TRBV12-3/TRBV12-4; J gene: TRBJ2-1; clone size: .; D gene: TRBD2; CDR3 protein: CASSLGRWGGRNEQFF; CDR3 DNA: TGTGCCAGCAGTTTAGGTCGGTGGGGGGGGAGGAATGAGCAGTTCTTC
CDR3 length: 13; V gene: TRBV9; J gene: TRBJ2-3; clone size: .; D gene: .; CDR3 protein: CASSPHPADTQYF; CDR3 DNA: TGTGCCAGCAGCCCTCACCCCGCAGATACGCAGTATTTT
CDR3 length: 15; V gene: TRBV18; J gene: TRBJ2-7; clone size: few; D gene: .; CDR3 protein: CASSLTEGGPYEQYF; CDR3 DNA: TGTGCCAGCTCACTAACGGAGGGGGGCCCCTACGAGCAGTACTTC
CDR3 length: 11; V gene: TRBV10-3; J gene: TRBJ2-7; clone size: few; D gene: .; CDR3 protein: CAIRQGPEQYF; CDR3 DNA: TGTGCCATCAGGCAGGGGCCCGAGCAGTACTTC
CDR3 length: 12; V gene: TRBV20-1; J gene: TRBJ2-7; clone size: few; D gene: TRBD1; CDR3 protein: CSAETGVYEQYF; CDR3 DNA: TGCAGTGCTGAGACAGGGGTCTACGAGCAGTACTTC
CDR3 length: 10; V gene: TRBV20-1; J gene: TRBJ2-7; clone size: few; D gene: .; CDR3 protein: CSASHYEQYF; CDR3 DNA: TGCAGTGCTAGTCACTACGAGCAGTACTTC
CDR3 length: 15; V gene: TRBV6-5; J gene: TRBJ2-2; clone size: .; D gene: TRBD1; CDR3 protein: CASSSGTGINGELFF; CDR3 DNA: TGTGCCAGCAGTTCCGGGACAGGGATAAACGGGGAGCTGTTTTTT
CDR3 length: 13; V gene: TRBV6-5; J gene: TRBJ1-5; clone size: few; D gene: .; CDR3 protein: CASSYSRHQPQHF; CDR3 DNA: TGTGCCAGCAGTTACTCGAGGCATCAGCCCCAGCATTTT
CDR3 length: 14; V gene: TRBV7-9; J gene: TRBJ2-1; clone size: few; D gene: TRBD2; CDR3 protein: CAKVAGGPDNEQFF; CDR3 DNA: TGTGCCAAGGTGGCGGGAGGGCCTGACAATGAGCAGTTCTTC
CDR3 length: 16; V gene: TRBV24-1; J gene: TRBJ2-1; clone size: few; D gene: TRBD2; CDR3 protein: CATSDAGTSGNNEQFF; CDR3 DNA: TGTGCCACCAGTGACGCCGGGACTAGCGGTAACAATGAGCAGTTCTTC
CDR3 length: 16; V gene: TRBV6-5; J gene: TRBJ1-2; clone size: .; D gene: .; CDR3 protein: CASSYSGRGPLYGYTF; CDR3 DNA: TGTGCCAGCAGTTACTCGGGAAGGGGCCCCCTCTATGGCTACACCTTC
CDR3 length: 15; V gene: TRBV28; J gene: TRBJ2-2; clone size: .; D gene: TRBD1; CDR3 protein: CASRTGGTPPGELFF; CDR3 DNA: TGTGCCAGCAGAACAGGGGGCACTCCTCCCGGGGAGCTGTTTTTT
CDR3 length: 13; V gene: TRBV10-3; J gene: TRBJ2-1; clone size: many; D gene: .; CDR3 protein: CAIGRAGGNEQFF; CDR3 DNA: TGTGCCATCGGACGGGCCGGAGGCAATGAGCAGTTCTTC
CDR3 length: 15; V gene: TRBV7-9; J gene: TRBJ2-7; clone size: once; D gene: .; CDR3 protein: CASSLVCRVKYEQYF; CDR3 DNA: TGTGCCAGCAGCTTAGTCTGCCGGGTAAAGTACGAGCAGTACTTC
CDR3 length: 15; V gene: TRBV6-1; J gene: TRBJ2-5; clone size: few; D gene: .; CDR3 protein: CASSGARGDQETQYF; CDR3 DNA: TGTGCCAGCAGTGGAGCCAGGGGAGACCAAGAGACCCAGTACTTC
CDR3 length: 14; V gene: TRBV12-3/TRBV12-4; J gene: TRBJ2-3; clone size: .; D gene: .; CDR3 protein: CASSGQYSTDTQYF; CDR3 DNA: TGTGCCAGCTCCGGACAGTATAGCACAGATACGCAGTATTTT
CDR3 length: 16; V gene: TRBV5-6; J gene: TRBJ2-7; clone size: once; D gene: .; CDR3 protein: CASSLGGGTVLYEQYF; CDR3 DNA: TGTGCCAGCAGCTTGGGGGGAGGGACAGTTCTCTACGAGCAGTACTTC
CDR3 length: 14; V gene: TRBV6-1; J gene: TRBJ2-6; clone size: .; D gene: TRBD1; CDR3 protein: CASSRGQGANVLTF; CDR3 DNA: TGTGCCAGCAGTCGGGGACAGGGGGCCAACGTCCTGACTTTC
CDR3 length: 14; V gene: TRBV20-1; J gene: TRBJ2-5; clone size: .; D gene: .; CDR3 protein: CSAGPPGGPETQYF; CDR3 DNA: TGCAGTGCGGGACCCCCCGGGGGGCCAGAGACCCAGTACTTC
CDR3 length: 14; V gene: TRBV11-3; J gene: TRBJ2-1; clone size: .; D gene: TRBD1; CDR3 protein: CASSGQGAYNEQFF; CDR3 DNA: TGTGCCAGCAGCGGACAGGGCGCGTACAATGAGCAGTTCTTC
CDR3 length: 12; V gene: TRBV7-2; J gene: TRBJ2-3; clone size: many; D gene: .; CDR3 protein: CASTPGGDTQYF; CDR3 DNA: TGTGCCAGCACCCCGGGTGGAGATACGCAGTATTTT